These 29 T cell receptor beta chains originate from one sample sequenced in a study of kidney transplant recipient with SARS-CoV-2 infection. TCRdb redid the calling of the reads with MiXCR, one entry per CDR3 protein. The sample carries roughly 230,000 distinct CDR3 sequences, around 26% recorded once. Here the sequenced sample was a blood sample, taken at baseline and between days 110 and 120 from a kidney transplant recipient. The source is a male patient in his thirties who had COVID-19 and was a kidney transplant recipient. Some T cells may have come from the graft donor.

Only a few counts were recorded for this clonotype. The CDR3 coding sequence is TGTGCCAGCTCACCACCTGGGACTAGCGGAACTAGCACAGATACGCAGTATTTT. Amino acids: CASSPPGTSGTSTDTQYF. This chain uses TRBV18 with TRBJ2-3; 11 nucleotides line up with TRBD2. CDR1 is KGHSH, CDR2 LQKENI, per germline. Unmatched junction bases numbered 5, after V lost 0 bases and J lost 0 bases. The CDR3 has 18 residues.

CDR3 residues: CASSLDLGVYPAQYF. The CDR3 nucleotides read TGTGCCAGCAGCTTAGATCTAGGTGTCTACCCAGCCCAGTACTTC. The genes are TRBV11-2 and TRBJ2-5; no clear D. The CDR3 extends over 15 amino acids. Germline V gives CDR1 SGHAT, CDR2 FQNNGV. The V and J ends lost 0 bases and 9 bases respectively, with 17 bases between them.

With respect to this clonotype: Without the conserved terminal phenylalanine or tryptophan, this CDR3 likely stems from a read error. The chain carries TRBV4-1 and TRBJ1-2; 9 bases align to TRBD1. The germline gives CDR1 MGHRA, CDR2 YSYEKL. The length of the CDR3 is 15 residues. Trimming at V came to 2 bases and at J to 8 bases, leaving 9 bases not matched to a gene. The CDR3 DNA reads as TGCGCCAGCAGCCAACCGGGACAGGGAAAGTTGGGCTACACCGTC. The encoded protein is CASSQPGQGKLGYTV.

The genes are TRBV12-3 or TRBV12-4 and TRBJ1-1, with D unclear. The V gene lost 2 bases and the J gene lost 5 bases, with 12 bases spanning the gap. CDR3 length equals 14 residues. The CDR3 reads CASSLIAGNTEAFF. For the CDR3, the DNA is TGTGCCAGCAGTTTAATAGCTGGGAATACTGAAGCTTTCTTT.

This clonotype was observed at least ten times. The chain joins TRBV7-9 to TRBJ2-7, with TRBD2 identical over 7 bases. With V trimmed by 6 bases and J by 6 bases, 17 bases remained unmatched. From germline, CDR1 is SEHNR and CDR2 FQNEAQ (reference sequence). There are 16 residues in the CDR3. CDR3 in amino acids: CASSKIPTQLALEQYF. CDR3 sequence (DNA): TGTGCCAGCAGTAAAATACCCACGCAACTAGCGCTCGAGCAGTACTTC. The whole variable domain, filled in from reference TRBV7-9 and TRBJ2-7, reads DTGVSQNPRHKITKRGQNVTFRCDPISEHNRLYWYRQTLGQGPEFLTYFQNEAQLEKSRLLSDRFSAERPKGSFSTLEIQRTEQGDSAMYLCASSKIPTQLALEQYFGPGTRLTVT.

A note on this clonotype: This may be a read error, as it is one base from a much larger clone. This chain connects TRBV5-8 to TRBJ1-1; 8 bases align to TRBD1. Losses at the gene ends were 5 bases for V and 2 bases for J; bases not matched to a gene: 5. CDR3 length: 14 residues. Germline V gives CDR1 SGHTS, CDR2 YDEGEE. Here the CDR3 DNA reads TGTGCCAGCAGGACTACAGGGGGAAACACTGAAGCTTTCTTT. It is translated as CASRTTGGNTEAFF. The variable domain in full, with the rest retrieved from reference TRBV5-8 and TRBJ1-1, is EAGVTQSPTHLIKTRGQQATLRCSPISGHTSVYWYQQALGLGLQFLLWYDEGEERNRGNFPPRFSGRQFPNYSSELNVNALELEDSALYLCASRTTGGNTEAFFGQGTRLTVV.

This clonotype was seen ten or more times. The chain links TRBV29-1 to TRBJ1-2; TRBD1 is a possible D gene (6 bases). Trimming shortened V by 4 bases and J by 4 bases, and 13 bases separated the two germline ends. The V gene's germline CDR1 is SQVTM and CDR2 ANQGSEA. CDR3 size: 13 residues. The CDR3 sequence: CSVGTGRTYGYTF. CDR3 DNA sequence: TGCAGCGTTGGAACAGGGAGGACCTATGGCTACACCTTC.

This clonotype was observed at least ten times. The chain joins TRBV7-2 to TRBJ1-2, with D unresolved. The CDR3 totals 17 residues. The V end lost 5 bases, the J end lost 4 bases, and 23 bases lay between the germline ends. Germline CDR1 and CDR2: SGHTA and FQGNSA. The DNA of the CDR3 is TGTGCCAGCAGCAGAGATTCCAGAGACGGAAAGACCTATGGCTACACCTTC. Translation: CASSRDSRDGKTYGYTF.

Turning to this clonotype: A far more abundant clone sits one base away, making this likely a read error. The rearrangement uses TRBV10-2 and TRBJ2-4; D is uncertain. The end of the DNA aligns better with TRBJ1-2, so the J call may be wrong. Germline V CDR1 and CDR2: WSHSY, SAAADI. The CDR3 is 14 residues long. The CDR3 sequence: CASSEGLGSGDYTF. CDR3 bases: TGCGCCAGCAGTGAGGGGTTGGGGAGTGGGGACTACACCTTC.

This clonotype was seen many times. The V call is TRBV18, the J call TRBJ1-3; TRBD1 is a possible D gene (5 bases). The CDR3 has 14 amino acids. V shed 6 bases and J shed 4 bases, with 13 bases lying between them. Germline-derived CDR1 and CDR2 are KGHSH and LQKENI. This CDR3 is CASSPTVDGNTIYF. Here the CDR3 DNA reads TGTGCCAGCTCCCCGACAGTGGACGGAAACACCATATATTTT.

In regard to this clonotype: A much larger clone lies one base from this, so it may be a read error. The chain couples TRBV7-8 to TRBJ1-2; D remains ambiguous. Germline CDR1 and CDR2: SGHVS and FQNEAQ. The CDR3 runs 13 residues. CDR3 DNA sequence: TGTGCCGGCAGCCTCCCGGCGGACTATGGCTACACCTTC. Its translation is CAGSLPADYGYTF.

This clonotype came up many times. The CDR3 is CASSVSSTLRKTYGYTF. CDR3 nucleotide sequence: TGTGCCAGCAGCGTAAGCTCCACCCTTCGAAAGACCTATGGCTACACCTTC. The chain uses TRBV3-1 and TRBJ1-2; D remains ambiguous. Germline assignment: CDR1 LGHDT and CDR2 YNNKEL (reference sequence). V lost 5 bases to trimming and J lost 4 bases, with 23 bases between them. The CDR3 is 17 amino acids.

With respect to this clonotype: Being one base from a much bigger clone, this may be a read error. V is TRBV10-2 and J is TRBJ2-5; maybe TRBD2 (5 bases). The better agreement between TRBJ2-7 and the DNA end casts doubt on the J call. There are 12 residues in the CDR3. Germline lookup yields CDR1 WSHSY and CDR2 SAAADI. CDR3 sequence: CASSPGSDEQYF. CDR3 sequence (DNA): TGCGCCAGCAGTCCGGGGAGCGACGAGCAGTACTTC.

With regard to this clonotype: A much larger clonotype is one base distant, so this may be a read error. This chain joins TRBV19 and TRBJ1-2; no clear D gene. Germline CDR1 LNHDA, CDR2 SQIVND (reference sequence). CDR3 size: 17 residues. This CDR3 is CASSGIMTNRKTYGCTF. Written as DNA, the CDR3 is TGTGCCAGTAGTGGGATTATGACAAATCGAAAGACCTATGGCTGCACCTTC. The full variable domain, in which reference TRBV19 and TRBJ1-2 provide the parts outside the CDR3, is DGGITQSPKYLFRKEGQNVTLSCEQNLNHDAMYWYRQDPGQGLRLIYYSQIVNDFQKGDIAEGYSVSREKKESFPLTVTSAQKNPTAFYLCASSGIMTNRKTYGCTFGSGTRLTVV.

Many counts were recorded for this clonotype. The CDR3 DNA reads as TGTGCCAGCAGCCCAGGGGATCCCATTTCTTTCTCTGAGACCCAGTACTTC. Protein sequence: CASSPGDPISFSETQYF. The chain recombines TRBV3-1 with TRBJ2-7; tentative D call: TRBD1 (6 bases). Judging by the DNA end, TRBJ2-5 fits better; the J call may be wrong. Germline-derived CDR1 and CDR2 are LGHDT and YNNKEL (reference sequence). CDR3 length: 17 residues.

This clonotype came up many times. The gene calls are TRBV29-1 and TRBJ1-2; TRBD1 is a possible D gene (5 bases). Per the germline V gene, CDR1 is SQVTM and CDR2 is ANQGSEA. V was clipped by 4 bases and J by 2 bases, with 8 bases between them. The CDR3 contains 12 residues. CDR3 sequence: CSVVGGNYGYTF. CDR3 nucleotides: TGCAGCGTTGTGGGGGGAAACTATGGCTACACCTTC.

Details on this clonotype: Without the conserved terminal phenylalanine or tryptophan, this CDR3 likely stems from a read error. The limits of the CDR3 on the DNA are not certain, so only TCRdb's listed CDR3 is given. CDR3 region: CDRSDRTGIQAEDCC. The genes are TRBV28 and TRBJ1-1; the table assigns TRBD1, which was not confirmed against the DNA. The CDR3 extends over 15 residues, inclusive of both ends. The germline gives CDR1 MDHEN, CDR2 SYDVKM.

This clonotype occurred many times. The V call is TRBV3-1, the J call TRBJ2-3, with 7 positions matching TRBD2. Germline CDR1 and CDR2: LGHDT and YNNKEL (reference sequence). The length of the CDR3 is 15 residues. Trimming removed 3 bases from V and 2 bases from J; junction bases left unmatched: 5. This CDR3 is CASSHPSGNTDTQYF. The CDR3 nucleotides are TGTGCCAGCAGCCACCCTAGCGGAAACACAGATACGCAGTATTTT.

This clonotype was detected ten times or more. V usage is TRBV5-1 and J usage is TRBJ1-2; D not resolved. The CDR3 extends over 16 amino acids. Germline CDR1 SGHRS, CDR2 YFSETQ. Trimming took 7 bases from V and 4 from J, leaving 23 bases between them. CDR3 residues: CASPSISVRKTYGYTF. The CDR3 region has the DNA TGCGCCAGCCCTTCAATATCGGTTCGAAAGACCTATGGCTACACCTTC.

On this clonotype itself: With a much larger clone just one base away, this may be a read error. The chain employs TRBV2 and TRBJ2-7; 13 positions agree with TRBD2. Looked up from germline, CDR1 is SNHLY and CDR2 is FYNNEI. This CDR3 is 14 amino acids long. Here the CDR3 DNA reads TGTGCCAGCGGTGACCGACTAGCGGGGGGCGAGCAGTACTTC. Its protein is CASGDRLAGGEQYF. The full variable domain, with the rest looked up from reference TRBV2 and TRBJ2-7, is EPEVTQTPSHQVTQMGQEVILRCVPISNHLYFYWYRQILGQKVEFLVSFYNNEISEKSEIFDDQFSVERPDGSNFTLKIRSTKLEDSAMYFCASGDRLAGGEQYFGPGTRLTVT.

Comment on this clonotype: A much more abundant neighbour one base away suggests this may be a read error. This sequence joins TRBV6-5 and TRBJ1-2; no definite D call. CDR1 is MNHEY and CDR2 is SVGAGI in the germline V gene. The CDR3 is 17 amino acids. In DNA, the CDR3 is TGTGCCAACAGTGGTCAGGCAGGTGGGAGAAAGACCTATGGCTACACCTTC. It encodes CANSGQAGGRKTYGYTF.

This clonotype was seen many times. V gene TRBV7-3 combines with J gene TRBJ2-2; 10 positions match TRBD1. The length of the CDR3 is 14 residues. V lost 5 bases and J lost 6; bases outside the gene matches: 3. The germline V gene has CDR1 SGHTA and CDR2 FQGTGA. The CDR3 DNA is TGTGCCAGCAGCCCAGACAGGGGGCCCGGGGAGCTGTTTTTT. Its protein product is CASSPDRGPGELFF.

As concerns this clonotype: A much larger clonotype is one base distant, so this may be a read error. The chain recombines TRBV7-8 with TRBJ2-6; D is undetermined. This CDR3 has 18 amino acids. Germline V CDR1 and CDR2: SGHVS, FQNEAQ. V gave up 11 bases and J gave up 5 bases, with 28 bases separating them. CDR3 in amino acids: CAGMPGQRRQSRANVLTF. As DNA, the CDR3 is TGTGCCGGCATGCCTGGGCAGAGACGACAAAGTCGGGCCAACGTCCTGACTTTC.

This clonotype was recorded only once. A single base separates this from a much larger clone, so it may be a read error. The chain has TRBV7-2 and TRBJ1-2; D gene unclear. The length of the CDR3 is 17 residues. Germline V gene sequence: CDR1 SGHTA, CDR2 FQGNSA. CDR3 amino acids: CASSQEVRDGKTYGNTF. CDR3 nucleotides: TGTGCCAGCAGCCAAGAGGTCAGAGACGGAAAGACCTATGGCAACACCTTC.

V is TRBV24-1 and J is TRBJ1-2, with 9 nucleotides matching TRBD1. This CDR3 has 14 amino acids. Germline V gene data show CDR1 as KGHDR and CDR2 as SFDVKD. The junction had 4 bases not matched to a gene; V was cut back by 4 bases and J by 5 bases. CDR3 residues: CATSDPTGGYGYTF. DNA of the CDR3: TGTGCCACCAGTGACCCGACAGGGGGTTATGGCTACACCTTC.

For this clonotype: A read error is possible here, since a much larger clone lies one base away. The chain couples TRBV7-9 to TRBJ2-3; 7 bases are a match to TRBD2. V shed 4 bases, J shed 6 bases, and the junction held 10 bases outside the gene matches. This CDR3 has 15 residues. Germline CDR1 is SEHNR and CDR2 is FQNEAQ (reference sequence). The CDR3 protein is CASSSWEGGWDTQYF. Written as DNA, the CDR3 is TGTGCCAGCAGCTCCTGGGAGGGAGGATGGGATACGCAGTATTTT.

V is TRBV20-1 and J is TRBJ2-6, with D uncertain. V was pared by 1 base and J by 0 bases, with 13 bases between. CDR3 size: 17 residues. Germline loops: CDR1 DFQATT, CDR2 SNEGSKA (reference sequence). CDR3 loop: CSARALLSDSGANVLTF. The CDR3 bases are TGCAGTGCTAGAGCCCTGTTATCTGACTCTGGGGCCAACGTCCTGACTTTC.

This clonotype was observed at least ten times. The chain couples TRBV2 to TRBJ1-5; a weak D match, TRBD1 (6 bases). V was cut by 6 bases and J by 2 bases, with 14 bases left in between. CDR1 SNHLY and CDR2 FYNNEI come from the germline V gene. The CDR3 runs to 15 residues. The CDR3 spells CASRGAGHGNQPQHF. CDR3 sequence (DNA): TGTGCCAGCAGGGGGGCGGGGCACGGCAATCAGCCCCAGCATTTT.

About this clonotype itself: A much bigger clone sits one base away, suggesting this may be a read error. V gene TRBV15 combines with J gene TRBJ2-7, with 8 bases matching TRBD2. Per the germline V gene, CDR1 is LNHNV and CDR2 is YYDKDF (reference sequence). The CDR3 totals 16 residues. The CDR3 nucleotides read TGTACCACCAGCAGAGATAGCGGGGTTTCCACCTACGAGCAGTACTTC. This gives the protein CTTSRDSGVSTYEQYF.